This record concerns one T cell receptor beta chain sequence. The antigen this receptor binds is unknown. The record has no base qualities; no much larger clone is one base away. The CDR3 regions of human TCRbeta chains were subjected to immunosequencing. In the source study's methods: TCRs in the repertoires were matched against a reference library of SARS-CoV-2-specific TCRs that had been generated with the MIRA antigen-specificity platform. Breadth meant the fraction of unique TCRs that were SARS-CoV-2-associated, whereas depth meant the fraction of total T cells that were SARS-CoV-2-associated. Using the MIRA data, each spike-specific TCR was mapped to the spike region that the TCR reacts to and placed in a CD4 or CD8 class. Log10-transformed breadth and depth values were compared by one-way ANOVA with Sidak's multiple comparisons tests. Drawn from immuneACCESS, this table holds only the in-frame rearrangements with V and J called that TCRdb kept. Clones are partly lost; checked studies trace under half to an unresolved V gene and leave the rest unexplained. Clone size and V and J calls were adopted from that table, with D and trimming inferred from the DNA. The sample table contains 170,000 or so clones; only one count was recorded for just under 95% of them. Approximately 0.97% of the sample is in the top ten clones.

The data are from a study of T cell responses to AZD1222 COVID-19 vaccine (dated by TCRdb to 2020 to 2023). A note on the overall study: Because spike-specific TCR depth and breadth did not differ between the two schedules, AZD1222 recipients who got a second dose at roughly 4 weeks were pooled with those who got a second dose at roughly 12 weeks. TCR sequencing covered more than 230 trial participants: about 210 given two doses of AZD1222 and 26 given two doses of MenACWY control vaccine. Trial participants were enrolled by age into subgroups of 18-55, 56-69 and 70-plus years, and about 150, 27 and 61 TCR-sequenced participants, respectively, were included in these subgroups.

Study-wide conclusions, independent of this receptor: The 56-69-year group was small, and its depth increase did not reach significance, likely because of low power. Epitopes outside the regions mutated in the B.1.351 and B.1.1.7 variants were reportedly recognized by nearly half of the unique spike-specific TCRs. Conclusions about previously exposed vaccinees are limited, since just six AZD1222 recipients were seropositive for SARS-CoV-2 at baseline. CD4 TCRs associated with the vaccine covered the entire spike protein, and the dominant responses were in regions 160-218 and 743-854. Participants were mostly white British, with more females than males. The authors suggested clonal diversity may have been underestimated. Because no day 14 peak-response samples were available, repertoires were characterized only after the peak T cell response. After two AZD1222 doses, both the breadth and the depth of spike-specific TCRs were significantly higher than at day 0 and than in MenACWY recipients.

The CDR3 runs 20 amino acids, cysteine and phenylalanine included. Only the CDR3 portion is preserved as DNA: 60 bases, with reading frame beginning at the first base. CDR1 and CDR2, per the germline V gene, are LGHNA and YSLEER. V is clipped by 0 bases and J by 6 bases, and the sequence between their germline boundaries is 29 bases long. The time point label, as the study defines it: baseline before first vaccination. Vaccinee samples were obtained from the UK trials COV001 and COV002, which included a single-blind randomized controlled phase 2/3 trial of AZD1222 (ChAdOx1 nCoV-19) in healthy adults. Trial participant PBMC samples were collected at day 0 and day 28 after the second dose for TCRbeta chain sequencing.

The rearrangement joined TRBV4-3 to TRBJ1-1; the D gene remains uncertain. The sample here was peripheral blood, taken on day 0 of AZD1222 vaccination. This receptor was obtained from an adult in good health. The DNA sequence is TGCGCCAGCAGCCAAGATCTGATAGCGGAACCCGTCATTAGCAGCGCTGAAGCTTTCTTT. It codes for CASSQDLIAEPVISSAEAFF.